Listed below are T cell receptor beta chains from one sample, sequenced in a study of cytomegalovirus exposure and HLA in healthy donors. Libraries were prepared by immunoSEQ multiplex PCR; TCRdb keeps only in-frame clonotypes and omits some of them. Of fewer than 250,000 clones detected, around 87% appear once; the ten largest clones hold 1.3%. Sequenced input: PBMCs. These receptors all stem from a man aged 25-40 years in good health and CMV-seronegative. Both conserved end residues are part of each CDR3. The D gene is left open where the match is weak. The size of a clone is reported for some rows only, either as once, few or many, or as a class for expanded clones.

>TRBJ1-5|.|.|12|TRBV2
CASSLADQPQHF
TGTGCCAGCAGCCTGGCAGATCAGCCCCAGCATTTT
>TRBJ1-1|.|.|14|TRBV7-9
CASSLDRWNTEAFF
TGTGCCAGCAGCTTAGACAGGTGGAACACTGAAGCTTTCTTT
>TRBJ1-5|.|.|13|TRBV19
CASSIITGQPQHF
TGTGCCAGTAGTATCATTACTGGTCAGCCCCAGCATTTT
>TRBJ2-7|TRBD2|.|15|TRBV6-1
CASSEVLAGGYEQYF
TGTGCCAGCAGTGAAGTGCTAGCGGGAGGGTACGAGCAGTACTTC
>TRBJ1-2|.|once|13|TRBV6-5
CASSYSQGSGYTF
TGTGCCAGCAGTTACTCTCAGGGGAGCGGCTACACCTTC
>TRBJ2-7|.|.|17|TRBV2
CASSEPLATPLSYEQYF
TGTGCCAGCAGTGAACCGCTAGCCACCCCCCTTTCCTACGAGCAGTACTTC
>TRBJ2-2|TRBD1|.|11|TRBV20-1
CSVTGAGELFF
TGCAGTGTTACAGGGGCCGGGGAGCTGTTTTTT
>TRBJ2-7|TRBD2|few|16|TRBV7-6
CASSPRRGAGGYEQYF
TGTGCCAGCAGCCCACGACGAGGAGCGGGAGGTTACGAGCAGTACTTC
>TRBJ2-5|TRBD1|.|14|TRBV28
CASSILQGAETQYF
TGTGCCAGCAGTATACTACAGGGGGCAGAGACCCAGTACTTC
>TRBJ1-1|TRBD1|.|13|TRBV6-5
CASRGDRGLRAFF
TGTGCCAGCAGAGGGGACAGGGGGCTTAGAGCTTTCTTT
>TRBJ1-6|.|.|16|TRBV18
CASSPMPLWGNSPLHF
TGTGCCAGCTCACCGATGCCCCTATGGGGCAATTCACCCCTCCACTTT
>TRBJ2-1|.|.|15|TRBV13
CASSLRVGLYNEQFF
TGTGCCAGCAGCTTAAGGGTTGGACTCTACAATGAGCAGTTCTTC
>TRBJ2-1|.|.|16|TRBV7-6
CASSSSGDRVDNEQFF
TGTGCCAGCAGCTCATCGGGAGACAGGGTTGATAATGAGCAGTTCTTC
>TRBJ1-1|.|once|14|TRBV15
CATSRDPVGTEAFF
TGTGCCACCAGCAGAGATCCAGTTGGCACTGAAGCTTTCTTT
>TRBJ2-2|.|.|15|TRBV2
CASRGDRDHTGELFF
TGTGCCAGCAGGGGCGACAGAGACCACACCGGGGAGCTGTTTTTT
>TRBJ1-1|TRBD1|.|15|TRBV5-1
CASSLASGGITEAFF
TGCGCCAGCAGCTTGGCGTCAGGGGGCATCACTGAAGCTTTCTTT
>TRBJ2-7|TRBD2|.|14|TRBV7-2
CASSVLADSYEQYF
TGTGCCAGCAGCGTACTAGCGGACTCCTACGAGCAGTACTTC
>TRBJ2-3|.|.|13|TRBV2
CASSLEFTDTQYF
TGTGCCAGCAGTCTCGAGTTTACAGATACGCAGTATTTT
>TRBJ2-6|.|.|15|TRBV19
CASKPGSSGANGLTF
TGTGCCAGTAAGCCTGGAAGCTCTGGGGCCAACGGCCTGACTTTC
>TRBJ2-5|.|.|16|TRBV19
CASSTPGGPSGETQYF
TGTGCCAGTAGTACACCCGGCGGGCCCTCGGGCGAGACCCAGTACTTC
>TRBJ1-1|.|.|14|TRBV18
CASSPVRQSTEAFF
TGTGCCAGCTCACCAGTGAGACAGAGCACTGAAGCTTTCTTT
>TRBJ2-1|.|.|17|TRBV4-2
CASSQGLPGSSYNEQFF
TGTGCCAGCAGCCAAGGTCTCCCGGGGAGCTCCTACAATGAGCAGTTCTTC
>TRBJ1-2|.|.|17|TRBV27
CASSISSGSLKNYGYTF
TGTGCCAGCAGTATATCCTCCGGGTCCCTGAAGAACTATGGCTACACCTTC
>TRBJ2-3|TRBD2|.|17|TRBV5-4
CASSLGLAGARTDTQYF
TGTGCCAGCAGCTTGGGACTAGCGGGAGCTCGTACAGATACGCAGTATTTT